A selection of T cell receptor beta chains follows, all from one sample in a study of technical replicates of blood from a few donors. The table came from immunoSEQ multiplex PCR; TCRdb's copy has only in-frame clones and leaves some out. The sample includes 80,000 to 95,000 clones, over 85% of them seen just once. The material sequenced was T cells isolated from PBMCs. These receptors all come from a human donor in good health. Both conserved end residues are part of each CDR3. The D gene is left open where the match is weak. Rows may omit the clone size; those that give it use once, few, many or a size class.

clone size: .; J gene: TRBJ2-3; D gene: .; V gene: TRBV27; CDR3 DNA: TGTGCCAGCAGTTTAGGACGGGGGACAGATACGCAGTATTTT; CDR3 protein: CASSLGRGTDTQYF
clone size: .; J gene: TRBJ2-3; D gene: TRBD2; V gene: TRBV11-2; CDR3 DNA: TGTGCCAGCAGCTTAGGGCCGACTAGCGGGAGGGTGACAGATACGCAGTATTTT; CDR3 protein: CASSLGPTSGRVTDTQYF
clone size: .; J gene: TRBJ2-1; D gene: .; V gene: TRBV18; CDR3 DNA: TGTGCCAGCACGATCGGACAGAGCTCCTACAATGAGCAGTTCTTC; CDR3 protein: CASTIGQSSYNEQFF
clone size: .; J gene: TRBJ2-1; D gene: .; V gene: TRBV19; CDR3 DNA: TGTGCCAGTTCAATCCTGGGGACAATGTTTGCGTGGGAGCAGTTCTTC; CDR3 protein: CASSILGTMFAWEQFF
clone size: once; J gene: TRBJ2-5; D gene: TRBD1; V gene: TRBV30; CDR3 DNA: TGTGCCTGGAGCACAGGGGGCGGGGAGACCCAGTACTTC; CDR3 protein: CAWSTGGGETQYF
clone size: .; J gene: TRBJ2-1; D gene: .; V gene: TRBV5-1; CDR3 DNA: TGCGCCAGCCGCGAGGAGGGGAGTCTGGACAATGAGCAGTTCTTC; CDR3 protein: CASREEGSLDNEQFF
clone size: .; J gene: TRBJ2-7; D gene: TRBD1; V gene: TRBV25-1; CDR3 DNA: TGTGCCAGCAGTGAAAGGACAGGCTTCTCCTACGAGCAGTACTTC; CDR3 protein: CASSERTGFSYEQYF
clone size: .; J gene: TRBJ2-3; D gene: .; V gene: TRBV6-4; CDR3 DNA: TGTGCCCTTAGCCGGGCTAGCGGCACAGATACGCAGTATTTT; CDR3 protein: CALSRASGTDTQYF
clone size: .; J gene: TRBJ2-5; D gene: TRBD1; V gene: TRBV5-1; CDR3 DNA: TGCGCCAGCAGCCACCCGGGACAGCAAGAGACCCAGTACTTC; CDR3 protein: CASSHPGQQETQYF
clone size: .; J gene: TRBJ1-5; D gene: .; V gene: TRBV28; CDR3 DNA: TGTGCCAGCAGTCCCTTTCTTGTGTATCAGCCCCAGCATTTT; CDR3 protein: CASSPFLVYQPQHF
clone size: .; J gene: TRBJ2-1; D gene: .; V gene: TRBV5-4; CDR3 DNA: TGTGCCAGCAGCTTGCTTACTTCAAATGAGCAGTTCTTC; CDR3 protein: CASSLLTSNEQFF
clone size: .; J gene: TRBJ2-7; D gene: TRBD2; V gene: TRBV28; CDR3 DNA: TGTGCCAGCAGTTCCATTGGGGAGGGCGGGGACGAGCAGTACTTC; CDR3 protein: CASSSIGEGGDEQYF
clone size: few; J gene: TRBJ1-1; D gene: .; V gene: TRBV19; CDR3 DNA: TGTGCCAGTAGTATATCGCGTACCTTCGGCGGAGCTTTCTTT; CDR3 protein: CASSISRTFGGAFF
clone size: .; J gene: TRBJ1-3; D gene: TRBD1; V gene: TRBV19; CDR3 DNA: TGTGCCAGTAGTAACCCCCGGGACAGGGGTAGGTCTGGAAACACCATATATTTT; CDR3 protein: CASSNPRDRGRSGNTIYF
clone size: .; J gene: TRBJ2-5; D gene: .; V gene: TRBV5-4; CDR3 DNA: TGTGCCAGCAGCTCAAAGGGACTTCAAGAGACCCAGTACTTC; CDR3 protein: CASSSKGLQETQYF